The following is a T cell receptor (beta chain) sequence with its context. The table lists this clonotype with many counts. The specificity of this receptor is unknown. No much larger clone exists at a distance of one base, and base qualities are not known. The CDR3 covers 13 residues, taking in both the cysteine and the phenylalanine. Only the CDR3 DNA stays, 39 bases, in frame from base 1. V and J lose 3 bases and 7 bases, and a span of 9 bases separates them. CDR1 and CDR2 are drawn from the germline V gene (reference sequence): LGHDT, YNNKEL. A patient counted as having stable Graves' hyperthyroidism if no progression to ophthalmopathy occurred over 18 months of follow-up. The hyperthyroidism patients were between 18 and 65 years old and newly diagnosed, with a disease duration of less than 2 months. Exclusion was applied to patients with uncontrolled infections, other autoimmune diseases, pregnancy or lactation. Diagnoses were established on the basis of clinical symptoms, serum thyroxine and TRAb, thyroid ultrasound, and orbital computed tomography. Ficoll-Paque density gradient centrifugation was used to isolate PBMCs from approximately 10 ml of fresh peripheral blood. Total RNA was extracted using Trizol reagent, and RNA quality was assessed on an Agilent 2100 Bioanalyzer.

This entry comes from a study of T cells in Graves' hyperthyroidism and ophthalmopathy (dated by TCRdb to between 2018 and 2021). Regarding the complete study: Peripheral blood samples were taken at initial diagnosis, before any treatment was given. After sampling, hyperthyroidism patients received methimazole starting at 30 mg daily, and ophthalmopathy patients received high-dose intravenous methylprednisolone. The paper reports TCR Vbeta CDR3 sequencing of some 140 peripheral blood samples: some 41 ophthalmopathy, over 70 hyperthyroidism and roughly 17 progressor patients. Whether ophthalmopathy could be predicted prospectively was tested in an independent validation cohort made up of 18 to 20 hyperthyroidism patients plus 17 patients who later progressed to ophthalmopathy. The 100 discovery patients were randomly split 7:3 into training and test sets. To identify distinguishing TCR V-J signatures, a discovery cohort of around 100 patients was used, comprising 43 with Graves' ophthalmopathy and some 60 with stable Graves' hyperthyroidism. In several Graves' hyperthyroidism patients, the study also compared T-cell repertoires from thyroid tissue with T-cell repertoires from blood.

TCR beta CDR3 regions were amplified from RNA transcripts. The TCR CDR3 was subjected to a first round of RT-PCR using the HTBI primer set and the Qiagen OneStep RT-PCR kit. Libraries were constructed in a second round of multiplex PCR, after which size selection and purification were performed. Libraries were sequenced paired-end with 100 bp reads on an Illumina HiSeq2000. The authors' analysis ran thus. SOAPnuke was used to process the raw data, with reads discarded if the reads contained adapters or uncalled bases, had a mean Phred below 15, or lacked an exact constant-primer or identifier match. COPE v1.2.5 was used to merge high-quality paired reads, and clonotypes were defined as unique nucleotide sequences. Clonotypes were aligned to IMGT TRBV, TRBD and TRBJ reference segments using MiTCR v1.1. The analysis included only V-J combinations with a frequency above 0.0001, which together covered approximately 99% of the repertoires. The TCS score was defined as the ratio of F50 (clonal expansion) to E x V (chaos), calculated using BLOSUM62-based TCRdist between CDR3 peptides within each V-J. Welch's t-statistics and random forest reduced around 550 V-J features to some 14, which were used in a naive Bayes classifier (R e1071). TCRdb trimmed public reads at Q25 via fastp, called clones via MiXCR and kept in-frame beta chains. Each entry is one CDR3 protein sequence, shown with its most common DNA and genes. The V and J calls follow TCRdb's processing rather than the paper's. This sample is represented by about 110,000 distinct CDR3 sequences; 16% of them were singletons. About 44% of the sample comes from the top ten.

Broader findings and caveats from the paper: In validation, the model predicted progression to ophthalmopathy with over 65% sensitivity and over 72% specificity, a median of about 6 months before onset. Most expanded thyroid clonotypes (frequency above 0.001) were also detected in blood, a finding suggesting that blood repertoires may reflect thyroid immune responses. Sample size was not statistically predetermined, and investigators were not blinded to group allocation. In cross-validation, a model built on a 13 V-J signature told ophthalmopathy apart from stable hyperthyroidism with 87.88% sensitivity and around 81% specificity, and in testing the same model reached 80%/75%.

The V gene is TRBV3-1 and the J gene is TRBJ2-2, with the identity of the D gene unclear. The sample consisted of blood. This sequence was found in a woman in her forties or fifties with Graves' hyperthyroidism. The CDR3 in this case is CASSQSPGGELFF. DNA sequence: TGTGCCAGCAGCCAGTCACCGGGCGGGGAGCTGTTTTTT. When the CDR3 is completed using the reference TRBV3-1 and TRBJ2-2 genes on either side, the full variable domain is DTAVSQTPKYLVTQMGNDKSIKCEQNLGHDTMYWYKQDSKKFLKIMFSYNNKELIINETVPNRFSPKSPDKAHLNLHINSLELGDSAVYFCASSQSPGGELFFGEGSRLTVL.